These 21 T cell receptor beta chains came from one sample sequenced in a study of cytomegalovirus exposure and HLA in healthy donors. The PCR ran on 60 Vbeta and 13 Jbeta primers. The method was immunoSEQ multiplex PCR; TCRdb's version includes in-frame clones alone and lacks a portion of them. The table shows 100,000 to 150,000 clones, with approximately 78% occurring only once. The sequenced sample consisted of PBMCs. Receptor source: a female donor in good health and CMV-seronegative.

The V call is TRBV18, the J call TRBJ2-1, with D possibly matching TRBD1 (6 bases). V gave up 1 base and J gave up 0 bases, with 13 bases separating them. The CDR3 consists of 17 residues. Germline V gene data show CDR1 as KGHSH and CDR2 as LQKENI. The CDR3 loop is CASSPRSGASSYNEQFF. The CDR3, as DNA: TGTGCCAGCTCACCACGATCAGGGGCCAGCTCCTACAATGAGCAGTTCTTC.

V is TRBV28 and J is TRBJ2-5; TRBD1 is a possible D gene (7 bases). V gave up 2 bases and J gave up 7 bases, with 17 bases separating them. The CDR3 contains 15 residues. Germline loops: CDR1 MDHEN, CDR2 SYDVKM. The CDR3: CASSLNHQGGVTQYF. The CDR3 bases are TGTGCCAGCAGTTTAAACCATCAGGGGGGTGTGACCCAGTACTTC. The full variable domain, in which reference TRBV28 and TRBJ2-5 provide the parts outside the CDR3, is DVKVTQSSRYLVKRTGEKVFLECVQDMDHENMFWYRQDPGLGLRLIYFSYDVKMKEKGDIPEGYSVSREKKERFSLILESASTNQTSMYLCASSLNHQGGVTQYFGPGTRLLVL.

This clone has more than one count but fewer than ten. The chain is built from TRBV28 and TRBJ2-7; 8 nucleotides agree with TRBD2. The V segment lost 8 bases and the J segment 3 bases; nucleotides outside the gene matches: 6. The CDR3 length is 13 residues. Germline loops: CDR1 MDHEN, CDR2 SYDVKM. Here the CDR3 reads CASLGLGVYEQYF. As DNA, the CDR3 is TGTGCCAGCTTGGGACTAGGCGTCTACGAGCAGTACTTC.

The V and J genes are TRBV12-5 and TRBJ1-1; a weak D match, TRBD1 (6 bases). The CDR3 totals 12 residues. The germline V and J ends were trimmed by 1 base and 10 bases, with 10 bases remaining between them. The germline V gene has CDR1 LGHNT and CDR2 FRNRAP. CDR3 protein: CASGLGQGTAFF. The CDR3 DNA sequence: TGTGCTAGTGGTTTGGGGCAGGGGACAGCTTTCTTT.

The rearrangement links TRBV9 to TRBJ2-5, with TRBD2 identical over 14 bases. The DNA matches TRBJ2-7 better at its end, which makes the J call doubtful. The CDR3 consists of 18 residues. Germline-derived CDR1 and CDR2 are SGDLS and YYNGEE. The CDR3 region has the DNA TGTGCCAGCAGCGTAGGGGCAGGGGGACTAGCGGGAGAATACGAGCAGTACTTC. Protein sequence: CASSVGAGGLAGEYEQYF.

CDR3 in amino acids: CASSLILGQGVHEQYF. CDR3 coding DNA: TGTGCCAGCAGTTTAATCCTCGGACAGGGTGTCCACGAGCAGTACTTC. This chain uses TRBV27 with TRBJ2-7; 8 bases line up with TRBD1. The CDR3 runs 16 residues. Trimming removed 2 bases from V and 5 bases from J; junction bases left unmatched: 11. The germline gives CDR1 MNHEY, CDR2 SMNVEV (reference sequence).

The CDR3 coding sequence is TGTGCCAGCAGCCCTACCGGGAGCTCCTACGAGCAGTACTTC. Translating gives CASSPTGSSYEQYF. The chain carries TRBV5-6 and TRBJ2-7, with a possible D match to TRBD2 (6 bases). The germline V gene encodes CDR1 SGHDT and CDR2 YYEEEE. V lost 4 bases, J lost 0 bases, and 11 bases lay in between. The CDR3 is made up of 14 amino acids. The full variable domain, its missing parts supplied by reference TRBV5-6 and TRBJ2-7, is DAGVTQSPTHLIKTRGQQVTLRCSPKSGHDTVSWYQQALGQGPQFIFQYYEEEERQRGNFPDRFSGHQFPNYSSELNVNALLLGDSALYLCASSPTGSSYEQYFGPGTRLTVT.

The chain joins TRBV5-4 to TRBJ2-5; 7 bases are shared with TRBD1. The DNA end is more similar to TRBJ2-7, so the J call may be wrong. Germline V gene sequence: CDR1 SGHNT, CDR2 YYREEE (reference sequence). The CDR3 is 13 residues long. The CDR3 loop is CASRRTGNYEQYF. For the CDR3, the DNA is TGTGCCAGCAGAAGGACAGGTAACTACGAGCAGTACTTC.

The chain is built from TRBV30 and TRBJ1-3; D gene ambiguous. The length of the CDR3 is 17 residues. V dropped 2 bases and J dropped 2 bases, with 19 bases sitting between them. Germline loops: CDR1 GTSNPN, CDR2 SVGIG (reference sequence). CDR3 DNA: TGTGCCTGGAGTCCCTCCTTGACGGCGGCCCCTGGAAACACCATATATTTT. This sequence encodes CAWSPSLTAAPGNTIYF. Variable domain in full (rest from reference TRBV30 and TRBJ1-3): SQTIHQWPATLVQPVGSPLSLECTVEGTSNPNLYWYRQAAGRGLQLLFYSVGIGQISSEVPQNLSASRPQDRQFILSSKKLLLSDSGFYLCAWSPSLTAAPGNTIYFGEGSWLTVV.

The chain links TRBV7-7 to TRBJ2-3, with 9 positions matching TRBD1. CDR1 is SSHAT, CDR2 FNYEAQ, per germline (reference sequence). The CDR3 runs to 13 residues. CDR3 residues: CATGDREADTQYF. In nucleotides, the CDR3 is TGTGCTACCGGGGACAGGGAGGCAGATACGCAGTATTTT.

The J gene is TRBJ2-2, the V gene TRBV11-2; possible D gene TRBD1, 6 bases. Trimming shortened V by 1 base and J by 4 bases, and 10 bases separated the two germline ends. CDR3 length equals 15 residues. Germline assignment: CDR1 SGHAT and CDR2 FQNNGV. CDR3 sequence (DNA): TGTGCCAGCAGCTTAGTACAGGGATTCACCGGGGAGCTGTTTTTT. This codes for CASSLVQGFTGELFF.

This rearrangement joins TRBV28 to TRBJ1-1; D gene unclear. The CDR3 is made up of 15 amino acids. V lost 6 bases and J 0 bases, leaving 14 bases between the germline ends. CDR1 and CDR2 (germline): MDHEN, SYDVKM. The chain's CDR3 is CASRYFRGLNTEAFF. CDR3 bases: TGTGCCAGCAGATATTTCCGGGGTCTGAACACTGAAGCTTTCTTT.

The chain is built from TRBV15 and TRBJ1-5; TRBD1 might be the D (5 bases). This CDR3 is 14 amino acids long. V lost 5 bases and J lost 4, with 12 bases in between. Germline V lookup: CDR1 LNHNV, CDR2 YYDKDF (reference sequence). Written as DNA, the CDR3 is TGTGCCACCAGCCCGGGGGGTTGGAATCAGCCCCAGCATTTT. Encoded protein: CATSPGGWNQPQHF.

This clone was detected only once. Here the CDR3 reads CASSLGGTYEQYF. The DNA for the CDR3 is TGTGCCAGCAGCTTGGGGGGGACCTACGAGCAGTACTTC. The chain couples TRBV11-2 to TRBJ2-5, with 7 bases aligning to TRBD2. The DNA end is a closer match to TRBJ2-7, so the J assignment may be wrong. Germline V CDR1 and CDR2: SGHAT, FQNNGV. The CDR3 covers 13 residues.

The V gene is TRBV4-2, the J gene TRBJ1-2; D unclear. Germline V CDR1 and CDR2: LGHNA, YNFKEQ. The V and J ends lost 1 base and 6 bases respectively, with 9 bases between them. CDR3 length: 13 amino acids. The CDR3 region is CASSQVGEDGYTF. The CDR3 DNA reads TGTGCCAGCAGCCAAGTAGGAGAAGATGGCTACACCTTC.

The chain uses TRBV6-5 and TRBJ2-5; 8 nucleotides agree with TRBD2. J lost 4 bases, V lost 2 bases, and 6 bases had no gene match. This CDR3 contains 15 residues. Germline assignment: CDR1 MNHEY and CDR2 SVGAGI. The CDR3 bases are TGTGCCAGCAGTTACCCCGGGAGCGGGGGAGAGACCCAGTACTTC. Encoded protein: CASSYPGSGGETQYF.

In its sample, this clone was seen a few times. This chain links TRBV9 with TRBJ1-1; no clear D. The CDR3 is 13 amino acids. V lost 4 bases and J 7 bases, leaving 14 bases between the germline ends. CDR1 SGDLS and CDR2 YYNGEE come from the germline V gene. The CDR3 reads CASSPNDFSEAFF. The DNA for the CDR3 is TGTGCCAGCAGCCCGAACGACTTTAGTGAAGCTTTCTTT.

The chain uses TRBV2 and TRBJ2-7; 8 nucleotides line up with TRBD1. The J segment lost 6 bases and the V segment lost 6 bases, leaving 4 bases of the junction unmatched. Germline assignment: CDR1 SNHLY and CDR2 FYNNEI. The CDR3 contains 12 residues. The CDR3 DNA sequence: TGTGCCAGCAGCTGGACAGGGATCGAGCAGTACTTC. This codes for CASSWTGIEQYF.

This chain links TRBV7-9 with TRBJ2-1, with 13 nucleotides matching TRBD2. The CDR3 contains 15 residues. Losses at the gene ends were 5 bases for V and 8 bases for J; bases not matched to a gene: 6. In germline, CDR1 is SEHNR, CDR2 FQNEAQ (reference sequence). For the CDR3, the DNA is TGTGCCAGCAGCCGACTAGCGGGAGGTGTTGATGAGCAGTTCTTC. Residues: CASSRLAGGVDEQFF.

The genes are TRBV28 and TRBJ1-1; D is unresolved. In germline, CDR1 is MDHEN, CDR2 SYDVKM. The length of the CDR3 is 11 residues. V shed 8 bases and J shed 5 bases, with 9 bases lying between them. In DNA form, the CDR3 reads TGTGCCAGCGGAGGTAGGACTGAAGCTTTCTTT. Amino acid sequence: CASGGRTEAFF. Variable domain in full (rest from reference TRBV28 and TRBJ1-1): DVKVTQSSRYLVKRTGEKVFLECVQDMDHENMFWYRQDPGLGLRLIYFSYDVKMKEKGDIPEGYSVSREKKERFSLILESASTNQTSMYLCASGGRTEAFFGQGTRLTVV.

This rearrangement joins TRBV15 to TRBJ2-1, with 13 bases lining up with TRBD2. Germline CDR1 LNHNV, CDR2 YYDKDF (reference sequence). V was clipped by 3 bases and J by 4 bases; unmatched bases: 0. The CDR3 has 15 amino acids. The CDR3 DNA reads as TGTGCCACCAGCAGGACTAGCGGGGGGTACAATGAGCAGTTCTTC. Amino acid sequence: CATSRTSGGYNEQFF.